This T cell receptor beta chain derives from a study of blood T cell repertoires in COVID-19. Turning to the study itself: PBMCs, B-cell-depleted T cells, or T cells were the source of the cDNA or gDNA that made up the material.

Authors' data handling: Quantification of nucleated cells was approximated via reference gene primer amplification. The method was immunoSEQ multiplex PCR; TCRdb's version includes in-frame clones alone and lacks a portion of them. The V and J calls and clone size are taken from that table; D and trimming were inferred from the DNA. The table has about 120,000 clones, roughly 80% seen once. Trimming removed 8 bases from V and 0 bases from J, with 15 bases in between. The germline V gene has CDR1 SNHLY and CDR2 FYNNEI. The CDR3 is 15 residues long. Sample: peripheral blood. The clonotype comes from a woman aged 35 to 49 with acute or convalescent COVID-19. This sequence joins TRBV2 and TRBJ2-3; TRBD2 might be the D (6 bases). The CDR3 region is CASGREGLSTDTQYF. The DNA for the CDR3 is TGTGCCAGCGGGCGTGAGGGACTTAGCACAGATACGCAGTATTTT. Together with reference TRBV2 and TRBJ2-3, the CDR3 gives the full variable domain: EPEVTQTPSHQVTQMGQEVILRCVPISNHLYFYWYRQILGQKVEFLVSFYNNEISEKSEIFDDQFSVERPDGSNFTLKIRSTKLEDSAMYFCASGREGLSTDTQYFGPGTRLTVL.